This T cell receptor (beta chain) derives from a study of CD8 T cells in ankylosing spondylitis. Study findings and constraints: Reportedly, matched ankylosing spondylitis synovial fluid was significantly enriched for disease-linked clones. Within ankylosing spondylitis blood, a TCR beta motif made up of eight highly homologous variants appeared to be characteristic.

This clonotype has a count of ten or more. Its antigen is not known. Library preparation for TCR beta used quantitative 5'-RACE with molecular barcodes. TCRdb ran MiXCR on the 5' RACE reads and lists one entry per CDR3 protein. The sample has 250,000 or so distinct CDR3 sequences; roughly a tenth are singletons. This sequence originates from a male donor with ankylosing spondylitis or in good health (not recorded which). The sequenced sample consisted of blood, either unsorted or a sorted T cell fraction (not recorded which).

The chain's CDR3 is CASSRGEGTGELFF. CDR3 coding DNA: TGCGCCAGCAGCCGGGGAGAAGGCACCGGGGAGCTGTTTTTT. The chain links TRBV5-1 to TRBJ2-2, with D tentatively TRBD2 (5 bases). V dropped 4 bases and J dropped 4 bases, with 11 bases sitting between them. The CDR3 consists of 14 residues. Germline assignment: CDR1 SGHRS and CDR2 YFSETQ.